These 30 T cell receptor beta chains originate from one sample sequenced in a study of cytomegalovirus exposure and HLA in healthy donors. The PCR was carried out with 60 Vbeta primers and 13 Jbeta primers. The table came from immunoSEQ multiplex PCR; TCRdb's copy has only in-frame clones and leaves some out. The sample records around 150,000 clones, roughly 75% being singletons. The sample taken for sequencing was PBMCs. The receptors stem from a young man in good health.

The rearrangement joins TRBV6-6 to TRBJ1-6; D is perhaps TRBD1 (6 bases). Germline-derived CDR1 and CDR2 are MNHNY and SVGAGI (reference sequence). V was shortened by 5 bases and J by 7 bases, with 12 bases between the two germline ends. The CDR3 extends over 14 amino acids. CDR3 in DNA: TGTGCCAGCAGTAAACAGGGCAAGAATTCACCCCTCCACTTT. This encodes CASSKQGKNSPLHF.

Here the CDR3 reads CSVEREMGQPQHF. The CDR3 DNA sequence: TGCAGCGTGGAGAGGGAAATGGGTCAGCCCCAGCATTTT. The chain uses TRBV29-1 and TRBJ1-5; D gene uncertain. V lost 6 bases and J lost 6, with 15 bases in between. CDR3 size: 13 residues. Germline V lookup: CDR1 SQVTM, CDR2 ANQGSEA.

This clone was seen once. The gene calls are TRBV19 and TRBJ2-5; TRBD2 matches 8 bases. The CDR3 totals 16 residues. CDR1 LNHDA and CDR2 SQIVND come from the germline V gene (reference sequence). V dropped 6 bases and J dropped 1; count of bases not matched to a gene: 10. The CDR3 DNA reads TGTGCCAGTAGCTGGGGGGGTAGCGGGATCCAAGAGACCCAGTACTTC. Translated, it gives CASSWGGSGIQETQYF.

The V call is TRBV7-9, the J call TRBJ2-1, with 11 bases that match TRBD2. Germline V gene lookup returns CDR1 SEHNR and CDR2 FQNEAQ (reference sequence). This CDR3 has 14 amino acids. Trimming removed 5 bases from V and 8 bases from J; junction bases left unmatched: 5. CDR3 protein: CASSRGTSGDEQFF. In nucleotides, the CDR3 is TGTGCCAGCAGCCGGGGGACTAGCGGCGATGAGCAGTTCTTC.

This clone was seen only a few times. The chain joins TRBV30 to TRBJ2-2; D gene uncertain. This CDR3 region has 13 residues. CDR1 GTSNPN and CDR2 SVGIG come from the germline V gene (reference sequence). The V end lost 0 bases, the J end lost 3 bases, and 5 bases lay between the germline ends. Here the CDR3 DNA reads TGTGCCTGGAGTGTCGGTGACACCGGGGAGCTGTTTTTT. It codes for CAWSVGDTGELFF.

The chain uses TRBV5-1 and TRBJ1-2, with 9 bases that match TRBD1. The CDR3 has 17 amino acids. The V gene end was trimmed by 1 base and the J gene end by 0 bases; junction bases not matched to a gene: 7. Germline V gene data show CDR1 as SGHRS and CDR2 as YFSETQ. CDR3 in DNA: TGCGCCAGCAGCTTGACAGGGGGCGGAATATCTAACTATGGCTACACCTTC. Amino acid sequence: CASSLTGGGISNYGYTF.

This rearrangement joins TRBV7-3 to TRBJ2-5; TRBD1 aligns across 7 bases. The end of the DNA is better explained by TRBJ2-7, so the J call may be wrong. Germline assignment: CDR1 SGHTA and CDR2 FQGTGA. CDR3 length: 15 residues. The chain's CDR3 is CASSLTPGQHYEQYF. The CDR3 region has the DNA TGTGCCAGCAGCTTAACTCCGGGACAGCATTACGAGCAGTACTTC.

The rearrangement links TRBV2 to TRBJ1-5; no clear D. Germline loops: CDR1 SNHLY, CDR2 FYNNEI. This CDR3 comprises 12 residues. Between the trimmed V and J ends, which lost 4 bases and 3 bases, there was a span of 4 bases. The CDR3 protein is CASSGNNQPQHF. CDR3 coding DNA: TGTGCCAGCAGTGGTAACAATCAGCCCCAGCATTTT.

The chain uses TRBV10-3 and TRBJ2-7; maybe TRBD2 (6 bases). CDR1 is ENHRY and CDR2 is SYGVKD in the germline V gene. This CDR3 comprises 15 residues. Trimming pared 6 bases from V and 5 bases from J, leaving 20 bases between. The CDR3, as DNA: TGTGCCATCAGGGGGAGGACCCAAGGATGGGACGAGCAGTACTTC. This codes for CAIRGRTQGWDEQYF.

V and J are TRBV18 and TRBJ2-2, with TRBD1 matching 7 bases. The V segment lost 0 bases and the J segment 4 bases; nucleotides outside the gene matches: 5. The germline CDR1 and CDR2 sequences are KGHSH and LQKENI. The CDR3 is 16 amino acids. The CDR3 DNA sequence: TGTGCCAGCTCACCACCGAGGGGGCGGGCCACCGGGGAGCTGTTTTTT. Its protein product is CASSPPRGRATGELFF.

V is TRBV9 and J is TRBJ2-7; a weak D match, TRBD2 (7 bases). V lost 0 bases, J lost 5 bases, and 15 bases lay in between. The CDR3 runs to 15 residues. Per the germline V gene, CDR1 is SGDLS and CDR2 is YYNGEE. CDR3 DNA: TGTGCCAGCAGCGTAGACGGAGAGGGGGGGGACGAGCAGTACTTC. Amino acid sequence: CASSVDGEGGDEQYF.

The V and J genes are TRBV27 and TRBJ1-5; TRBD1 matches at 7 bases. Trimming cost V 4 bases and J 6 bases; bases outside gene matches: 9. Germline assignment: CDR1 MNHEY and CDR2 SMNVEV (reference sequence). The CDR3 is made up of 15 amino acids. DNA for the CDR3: TGTGCCAGCAGTTCCCAGGGGGGCCTGATTCAGCCCCAGCATTTT. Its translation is CASSSQGGLIQPQHF.

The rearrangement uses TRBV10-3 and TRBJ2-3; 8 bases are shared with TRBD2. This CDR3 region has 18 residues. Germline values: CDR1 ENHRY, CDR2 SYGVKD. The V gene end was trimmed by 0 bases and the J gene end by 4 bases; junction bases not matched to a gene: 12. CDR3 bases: TGTGCCATCAGTGAGTCTGGGACCTCCCAGCGGGAGTCAGATACGCAGTATTTT. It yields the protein CAISESGTSQRESDTQYF.

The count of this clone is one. CDR3 nucleotide sequence: TGTGCTAGTGGTTTGGTACTAGTCCCAACTAGCGGGAGAGAGACCTACAATGAGCAGTTCTTC. This translates into CASGLVLVPTSGRETYNEQFF. The rearrangement uses TRBV12-5 and TRBJ2-1; 11 bases match TRBD2. This CDR3 contains 21 residues. Germline V gene lookup returns CDR1 LGHNT and CDR2 FRNRAP. The V segment lost 0 bases and the J segment 2 bases; nucleotides outside the gene matches: 15.

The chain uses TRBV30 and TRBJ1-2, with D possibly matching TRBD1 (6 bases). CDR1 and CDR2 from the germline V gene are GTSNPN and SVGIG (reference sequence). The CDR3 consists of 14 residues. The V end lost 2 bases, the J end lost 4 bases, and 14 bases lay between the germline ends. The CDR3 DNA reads TGTGCCTGGAGTCTTGGGGGACAACTCTATGGCTACACCTTC. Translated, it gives CAWSLGGQLYGYTF.

In DNA, the CDR3 is TGTGCCAGCAGCCCGGGACTAGCGGAGAGCTCCTACAATGAGCAGTTCTTC. It yields the protein CASSPGLAESSYNEQFF. This chain links TRBV9 with TRBJ2-1; TRBD2 matches 11 bases. Unmatched junction bases numbered 6, after V lost 4 bases and J lost 0 bases. From germline, CDR1 is SGDLS and CDR2 YYNGEE. The CDR3 covers 17 residues.

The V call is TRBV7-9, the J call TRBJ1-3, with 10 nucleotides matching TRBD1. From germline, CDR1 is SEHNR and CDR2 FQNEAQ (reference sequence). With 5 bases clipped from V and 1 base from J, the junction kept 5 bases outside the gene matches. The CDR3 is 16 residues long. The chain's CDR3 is CASSEGQGISGNTIYF. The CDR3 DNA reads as TGTGCCAGCAGCGAGGGACAGGGGATTTCTGGAAACACCATATATTTT.

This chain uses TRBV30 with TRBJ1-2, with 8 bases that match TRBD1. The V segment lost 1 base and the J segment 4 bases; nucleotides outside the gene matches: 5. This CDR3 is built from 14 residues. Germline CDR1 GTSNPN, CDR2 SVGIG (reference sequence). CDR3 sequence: CAWSGQGSSYGYTF. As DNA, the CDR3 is TGTGCCTGGAGTGGACAGGGGAGCAGCTATGGCTACACCTTC.

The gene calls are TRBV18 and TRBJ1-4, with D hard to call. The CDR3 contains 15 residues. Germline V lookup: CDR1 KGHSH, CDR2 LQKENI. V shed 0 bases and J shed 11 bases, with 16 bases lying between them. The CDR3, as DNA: TGTGCCAGCTCACCACCGCTCCGCCCCGGAGGGAAACTGTTTTTT. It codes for CASSPPLRPGGKLFF.

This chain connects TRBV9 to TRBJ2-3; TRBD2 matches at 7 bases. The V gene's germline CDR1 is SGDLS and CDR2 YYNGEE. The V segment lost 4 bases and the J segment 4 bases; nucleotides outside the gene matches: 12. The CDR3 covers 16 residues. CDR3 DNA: TGTGCCAGCAGCCCGAGCTATCGGGAGGCTCCAGATACGCAGTATTTT. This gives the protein CASSPSYREAPDTQYF.

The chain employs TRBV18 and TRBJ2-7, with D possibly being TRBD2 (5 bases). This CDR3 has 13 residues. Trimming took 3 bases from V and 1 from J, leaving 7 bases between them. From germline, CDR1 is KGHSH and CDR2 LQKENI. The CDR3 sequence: CASSPSVSYEQYF. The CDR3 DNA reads TGTGCCAGCTCACCTAGCGTATCCTACGAGCAGTACTTC.

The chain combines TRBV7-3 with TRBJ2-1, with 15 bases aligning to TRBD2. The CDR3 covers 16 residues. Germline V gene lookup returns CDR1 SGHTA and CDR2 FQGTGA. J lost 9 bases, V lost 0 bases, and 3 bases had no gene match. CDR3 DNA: TGTGCCAGCAGCTTAACCGGGACTAGCGGGAGGTTTGAGCAGTTCTTC. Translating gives CASSLTGTSGRFEQFF.

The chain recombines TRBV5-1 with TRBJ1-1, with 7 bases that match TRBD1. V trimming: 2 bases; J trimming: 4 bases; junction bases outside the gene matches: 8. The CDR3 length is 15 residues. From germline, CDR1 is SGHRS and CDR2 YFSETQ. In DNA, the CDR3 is TGCGCCAGCAGCTTCACAGGGGTCGGGAGCACTGAAGCTTTCTTT. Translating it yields CASSFTGVGSTEAFF.

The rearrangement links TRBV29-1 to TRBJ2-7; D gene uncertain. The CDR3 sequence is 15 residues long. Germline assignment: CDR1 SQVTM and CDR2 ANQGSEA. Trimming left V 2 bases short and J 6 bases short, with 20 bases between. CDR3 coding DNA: TGCAGCGTTGAACCCTCGCAGGCTGTTGAACGCGAGCAGTACTTC. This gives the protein CSVEPSQAVEREQYF.

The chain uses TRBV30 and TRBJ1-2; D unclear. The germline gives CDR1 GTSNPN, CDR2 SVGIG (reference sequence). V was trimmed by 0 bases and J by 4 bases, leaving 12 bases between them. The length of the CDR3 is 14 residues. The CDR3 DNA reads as TGTGCCTGGAGTGTACACCGGACTAGCTATGGCTACACCTTC. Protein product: CAWSVHRTSYGYTF.

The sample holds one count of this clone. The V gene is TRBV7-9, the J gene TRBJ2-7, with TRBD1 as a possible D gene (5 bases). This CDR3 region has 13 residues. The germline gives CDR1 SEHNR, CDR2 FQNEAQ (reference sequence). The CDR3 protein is CSSRGASRYEQYF. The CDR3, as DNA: TGTTCCTCTCGTGGGGCCTCCCGCTACGAGCAGTACTTC.

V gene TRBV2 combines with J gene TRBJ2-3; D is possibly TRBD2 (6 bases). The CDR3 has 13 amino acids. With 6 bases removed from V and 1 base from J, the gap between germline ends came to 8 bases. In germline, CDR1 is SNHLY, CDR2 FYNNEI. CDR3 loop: CASRASGTDTQYF. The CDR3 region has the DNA TGTGCCAGCAGGGCTAGCGGCACAGATACGCAGTATTTT.

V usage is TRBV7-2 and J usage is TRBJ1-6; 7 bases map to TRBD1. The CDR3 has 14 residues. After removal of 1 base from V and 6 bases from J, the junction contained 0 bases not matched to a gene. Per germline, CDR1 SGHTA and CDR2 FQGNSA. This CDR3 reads CASSLGDSNSPLHF. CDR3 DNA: TGTGCCAGCAGCTTAGGGGACAGTAATTCACCCCTCCACTTT. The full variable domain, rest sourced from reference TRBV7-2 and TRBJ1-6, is GAGVSQSPSNKVTEKGKDVELRCDPISGHTALYWYRQSLGQGLEFLIYFQGNSAPDKSGLPSDRFSAERTGGSVSTLTIQRTQQEDSAVYLCASSLGDSNSPLHFGNGTRLTVT.

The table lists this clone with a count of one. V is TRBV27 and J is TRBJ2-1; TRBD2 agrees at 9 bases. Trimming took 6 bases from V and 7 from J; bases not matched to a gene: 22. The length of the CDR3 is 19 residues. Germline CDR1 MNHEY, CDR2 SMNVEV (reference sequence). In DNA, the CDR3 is TGTGCCAGCAGGAGGGGTACGGGGGGCGCGGGAGGGCCTCAGAATGAGCAGTTCTTC. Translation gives CASRRGTGGAGGPQNEQFF.

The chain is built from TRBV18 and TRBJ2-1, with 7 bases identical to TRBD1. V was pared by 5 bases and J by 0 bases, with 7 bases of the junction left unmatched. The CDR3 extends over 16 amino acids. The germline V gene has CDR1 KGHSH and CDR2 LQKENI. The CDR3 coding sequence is TGTGCCAGCTCAACGCTCACAGGGGACTCCTACAATGAGCAGTTCTTC. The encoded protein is CASSTLTGDSYNEQFF.